Listed here is a single TCR beta chain. Its antigen remains unidentified. This sample is drawn from a study of OX40 agonist ivuxolimab in advanced cancers. The sampling schedule covered blood at baseline, cycle 4 day 1, and cycle 7 day 1. Overall study findings and caveats: The study observed clonal expansion of CD4+ and CD8+ blood T cells by week 6 at 0.1 to 3.0 mg/kg. Nonresponders included some who also had low normalized T-cell clonal expansion. Mean expanded clone counts were higher in CD8+ than CD4+ T cells.

This CDR3 comprises 12 residues. Trimming pared 7 bases from V and 0 bases from J, leaving 9 bases between. From germline, CDR1 is SQVTM and CDR2 ANQGSEA. Some clones are missing from TCRdb's copy, which holds only in-frame ones; the method was immunoSEQ multiplex PCR. The repertoire holds some 80,000 clones, with more than 75% as singletons. The TCR comes from an adult with an advanced solid tumor such as melanoma, head and neck, liver or kidney cancer. V and J are TRBV29-1 and TRBJ2-5; D might be TRBD1 (6 bases). Here the sequenced sample was CD4+ or CD8+ T cells sorted from blood, taken in a trial of the OX40 agonist ivuxolimab. The CDR3 bases are TGCAGCGCATACAGGGACCAAGAGACCCAGTACTTC. Protein: CSAYRDQETQYF.